Detailed here is one T cell receptor (beta chain). Other nucleotide sequences from this sample produce the same CDR3. This entry comes from a study of shared clonotypes between healthy human individuals. The CDR3 runs 13 residues. With 3 bases removed from V and 5 bases from J, the gap between germline ends came to 10 bases. The V gene's germline CDR1 is KGHSH and CDR2 LQKENI. Repertoires were generated with immunoSEQ multiplex PCR, while TCRdb's copy carries only in-frame clones and drops some. This sample has about 1.5 million clones, with around 98% found just once. The clonotype originates from a young man in good health. The sequenced sample was naive CD4+ T cells sorted from blood. Subset specified: CD45RA+ positively selected. V gene TRBV18 combines with J gene TRBJ2-5, with D perhaps TRBD2 (5 bases). This CDR3 is CASSPPGSETQYF. DNA for the CDR3: TGTGCCAGCTCACCTCCGGGGAGTGAGACCCAGTACTTC.